This T cell receptor beta chain was identified during a study of T cell changes during pregnancy in multiple sclerosis. Assay used: immunoSEQ multiplex PCR; TCRdb lists only in-frame clones, some missing. This table holds tens of thousands of clones, around 90% found once. The V and J ends lost 3 bases and 5 bases, in that order; junction bases with no gene match: 5. The CDR3 length is 15 residues. CDR1 is SGHVS, CDR2 FQNEAQ, per germline. This clonotype originated in a female donor with multiple sclerosis, enrolled in a pregnancy study. The chain uses TRBV7-8 and TRBJ2-1; 9 bases map to TRBD2. Sequences were derived from peripheral blood, sampled in the third trimester of pregnancy. This CDR3 reads CASSFGTSRNNEQFF. CDR3 DNA sequence: TGTGCCAGCAGCTTTGGGACTAGCAGAAACAATGAGCAGTTCTTC.